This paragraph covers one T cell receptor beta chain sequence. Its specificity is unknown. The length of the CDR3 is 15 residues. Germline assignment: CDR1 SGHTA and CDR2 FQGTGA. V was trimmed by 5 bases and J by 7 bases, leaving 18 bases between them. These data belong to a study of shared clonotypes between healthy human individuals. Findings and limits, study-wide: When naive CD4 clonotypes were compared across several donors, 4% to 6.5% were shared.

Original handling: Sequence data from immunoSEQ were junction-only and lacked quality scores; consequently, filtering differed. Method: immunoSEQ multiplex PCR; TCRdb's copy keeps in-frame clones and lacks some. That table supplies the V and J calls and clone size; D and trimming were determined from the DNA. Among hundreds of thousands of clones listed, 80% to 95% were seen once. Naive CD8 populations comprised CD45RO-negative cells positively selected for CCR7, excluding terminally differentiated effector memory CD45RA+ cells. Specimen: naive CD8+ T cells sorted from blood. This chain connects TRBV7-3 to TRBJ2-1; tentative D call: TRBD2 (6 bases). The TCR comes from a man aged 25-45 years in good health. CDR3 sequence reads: CASSLPGAPRNEQFF. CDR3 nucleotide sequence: TGTGCCAGCAGCCTCCCGGGAGCTCCTCGGAATGAGCAGTTCTTC.